This T cell receptor (beta chain) was found in a study of cytomegalovirus exposure and HLA in healthy donors. Notes on the study in general: CMV antigen specificity was confirmed in vitro for three CMV-associated chains. For most TCR beta V segments, an earlier analysis put the productive rate at about 87% or about 30% of the time.

The V gene lost 5 bases and the J gene lost 0 bases, with 14 bases spanning the gap. CDR1 and CDR2 (germline): SEHNR, FQNEAQ (reference sequence). The CDR3 consists of 15 residues. About this clone itself: Its antigen is undetermined.

With 60 Vbeta and 13 Jbeta primers, the PCR was carried out. Profiled with immunoSEQ multiplex PCR; TCRdb holds only in-frame clones, not every one. The data contain about 110,000 clones, 79% of them seen just once; the ten biggest clones take up approximately 3.1%. This TCR was recovered from a young woman in good health and CMV-seropositive. The chain is built from TRBV7-9 and TRBJ2-7; D gene unclear. The sequenced sample was PBMCs. The DNA of the CDR3 is TGTGCCAGCAGCGCATTACAGATGAGCTCCTACGAGCAGTACTTC. Protein product: CASSALQMSSYEQYF.